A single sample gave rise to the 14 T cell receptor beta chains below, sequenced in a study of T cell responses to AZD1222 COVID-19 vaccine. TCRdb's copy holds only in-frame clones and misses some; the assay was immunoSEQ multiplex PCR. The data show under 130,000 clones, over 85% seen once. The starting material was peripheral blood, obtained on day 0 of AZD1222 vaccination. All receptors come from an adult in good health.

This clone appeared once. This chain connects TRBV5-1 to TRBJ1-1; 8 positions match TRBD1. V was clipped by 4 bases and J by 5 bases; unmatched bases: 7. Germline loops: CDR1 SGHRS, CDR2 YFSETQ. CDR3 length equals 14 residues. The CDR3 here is CASSLGQGGTEAFF. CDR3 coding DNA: TGCGCCAGCAGCCTAGGACAGGGTGGAACTGAAGCTTTCTTT.

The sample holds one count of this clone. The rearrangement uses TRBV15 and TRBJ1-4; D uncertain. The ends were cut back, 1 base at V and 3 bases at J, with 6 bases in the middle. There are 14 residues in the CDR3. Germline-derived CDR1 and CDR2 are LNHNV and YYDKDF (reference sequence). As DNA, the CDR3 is TGTGCCACCAGCAGAGGAGCCTCTAATGAAAAACTGTTTTTT. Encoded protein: CATSRGASNEKLFF.

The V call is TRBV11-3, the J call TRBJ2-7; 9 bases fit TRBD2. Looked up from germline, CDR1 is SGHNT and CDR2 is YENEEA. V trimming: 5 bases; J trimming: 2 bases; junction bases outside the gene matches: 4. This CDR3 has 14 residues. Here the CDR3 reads CASSAGGVPYEQYF. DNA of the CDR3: TGTGCCAGCAGCGCGGGAGGGGTCCCCTACGAGCAGTACTTC.

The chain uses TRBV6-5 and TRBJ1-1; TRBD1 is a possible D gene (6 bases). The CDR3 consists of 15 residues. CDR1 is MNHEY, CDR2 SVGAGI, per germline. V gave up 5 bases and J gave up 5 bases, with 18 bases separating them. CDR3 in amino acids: CASSPRGGARTEAFF. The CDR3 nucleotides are TGTGCCAGCAGTCCCCGCGGGGGGGCTCGGACTGAAGCTTTCTTT.

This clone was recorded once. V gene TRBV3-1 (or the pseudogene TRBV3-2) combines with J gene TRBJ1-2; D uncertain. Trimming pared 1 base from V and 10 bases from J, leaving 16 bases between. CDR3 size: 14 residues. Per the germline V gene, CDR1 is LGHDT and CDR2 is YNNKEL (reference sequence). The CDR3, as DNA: TGTGCCAGCAGCCAAGGAACAGTCGCAGGAGCCTACACCTTC. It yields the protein CASSQGTVAGAYTF.

The CDR3 region has the DNA TGTGCCAGTAGTATATTGGGACAGGGGGGCAATCAGCCCCAGCATTTT. Protein sequence: CASSILGQGGNQPQHF. The chain recombines TRBV19 with TRBJ1-5, with 11 bases that match TRBD1. After removal of 2 bases from V and 2 bases from J, the junction contained 2 bases not matched to a gene. Germline values: CDR1 LNHDA, CDR2 SQIVND (reference sequence). This CDR3 region has 16 residues. Variable domain in full (rest from reference TRBV19 and TRBJ1-5): DGGITQSPKYLFRKEGQNVTLSCEQNLNHDAMYWYRQDPGQGLRLIYYSQIVNDFQKGDIAEGYSVSREKKESFPLTVTSAQKNPTAFYLCASSILGQGGNQPQHFGDGTRLSIL.

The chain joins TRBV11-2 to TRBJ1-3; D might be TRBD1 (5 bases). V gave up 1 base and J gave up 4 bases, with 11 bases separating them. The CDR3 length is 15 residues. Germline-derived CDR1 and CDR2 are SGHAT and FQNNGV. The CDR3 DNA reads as TGTGCCAGCAGCTTAGCGGGGGACTTCGGAAACACCATATATTTT. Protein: CASSLAGDFGNTIYF.

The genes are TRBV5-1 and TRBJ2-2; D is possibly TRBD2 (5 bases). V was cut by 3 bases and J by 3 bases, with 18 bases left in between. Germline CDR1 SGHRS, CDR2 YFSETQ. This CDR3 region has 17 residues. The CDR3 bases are TGCGCCAGCAGCTACCAGGAGGAGCGGAGAGACACCGGGGAGCTGTTTTTT. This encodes CASSYQEERRDTGELFF.

CDR3 DNA: TGTGCCAGCAGCCCTGGGGGGGGACCTTATGAAAAACTGTTTTTT. It yields the protein CASSPGGGPYEKLFF. The chain recombines TRBV11-2 with TRBJ1-4, with D perhaps matching TRBD1 (5 bases). V shed 5 bases and J shed 6 bases, with 16 bases lying between them. The CDR3 runs to 15 residues. Germline V CDR1 and CDR2: SGHAT, FQNNGV.

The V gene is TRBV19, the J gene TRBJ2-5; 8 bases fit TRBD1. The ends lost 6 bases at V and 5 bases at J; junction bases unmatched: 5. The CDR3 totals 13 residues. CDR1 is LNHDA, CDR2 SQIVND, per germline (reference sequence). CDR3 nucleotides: TGTGCCAGTAGCCACCGGGACAGGGAGACCCAGTACTTC. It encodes CASSHRDRETQYF.

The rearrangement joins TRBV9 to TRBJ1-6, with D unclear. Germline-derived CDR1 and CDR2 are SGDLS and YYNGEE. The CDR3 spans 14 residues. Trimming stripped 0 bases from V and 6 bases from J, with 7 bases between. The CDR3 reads CASSVAAVNSPLHF. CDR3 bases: TGTGCCAGCAGCGTAGCTGCAGTTAATTCACCCCTCCACTTT.

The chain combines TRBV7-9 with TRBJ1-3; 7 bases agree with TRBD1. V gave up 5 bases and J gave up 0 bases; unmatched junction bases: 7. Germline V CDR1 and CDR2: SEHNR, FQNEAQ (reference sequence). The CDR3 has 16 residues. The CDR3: CASSAPGQTSGNTIYF. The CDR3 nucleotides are TGTGCCAGCAGCGCCCCGGGACAGACCTCTGGAAACACCATATATTTT.

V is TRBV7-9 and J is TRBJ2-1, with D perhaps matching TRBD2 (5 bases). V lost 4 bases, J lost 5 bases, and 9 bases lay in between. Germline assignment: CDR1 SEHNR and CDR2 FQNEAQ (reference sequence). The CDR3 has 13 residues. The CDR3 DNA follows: TGTGCCAGCAGCTGGTCCGGGAACAATGAGCAGTTCTTC. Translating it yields CASSWSGNNEQFF.

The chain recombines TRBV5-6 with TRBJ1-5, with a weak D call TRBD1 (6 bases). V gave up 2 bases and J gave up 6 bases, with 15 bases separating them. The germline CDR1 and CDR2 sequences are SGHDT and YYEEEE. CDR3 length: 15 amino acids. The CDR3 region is CASSFATGPGQPQHF. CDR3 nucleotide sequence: TGTGCCAGCAGCTTCGCAACAGGGCCGGGTCAGCCCCAGCATTTT.